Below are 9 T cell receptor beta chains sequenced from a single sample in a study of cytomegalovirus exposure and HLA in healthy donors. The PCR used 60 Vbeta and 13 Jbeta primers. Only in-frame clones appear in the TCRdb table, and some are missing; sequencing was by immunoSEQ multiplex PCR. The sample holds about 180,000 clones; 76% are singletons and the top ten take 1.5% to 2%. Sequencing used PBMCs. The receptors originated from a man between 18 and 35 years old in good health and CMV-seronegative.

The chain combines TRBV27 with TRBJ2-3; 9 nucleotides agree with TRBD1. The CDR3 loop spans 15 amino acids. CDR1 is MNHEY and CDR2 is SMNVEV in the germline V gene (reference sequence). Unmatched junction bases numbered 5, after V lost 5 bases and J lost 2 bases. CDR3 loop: CASSPRDRDTDTQYF. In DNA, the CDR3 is TGTGCCAGCAGTCCCCGGGACAGGGACACAGATACGCAGTATTTT.

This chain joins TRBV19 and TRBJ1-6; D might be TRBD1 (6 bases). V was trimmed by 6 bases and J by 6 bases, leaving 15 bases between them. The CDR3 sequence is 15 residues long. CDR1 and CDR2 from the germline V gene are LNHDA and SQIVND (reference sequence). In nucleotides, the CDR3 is TGTGCCAGTAGCGGGGGGCAGGGGAGTAATTCACCCCTCCACTTT. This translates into CASSGGQGSNSPLHF.

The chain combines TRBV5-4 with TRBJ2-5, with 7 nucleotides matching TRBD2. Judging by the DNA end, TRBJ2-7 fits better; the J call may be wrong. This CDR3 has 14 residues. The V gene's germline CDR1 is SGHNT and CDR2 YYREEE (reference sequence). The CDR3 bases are TGTGCCAGCAGCCTGGGGGGGGGCTCCTACGAGCAGTACTTC. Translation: CASSLGGGSYEQYF.

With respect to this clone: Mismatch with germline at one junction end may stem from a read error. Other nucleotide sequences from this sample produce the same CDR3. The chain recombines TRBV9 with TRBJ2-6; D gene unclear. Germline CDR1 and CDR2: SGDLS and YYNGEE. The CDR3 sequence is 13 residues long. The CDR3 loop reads CASSSVGANVLTF. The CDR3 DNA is TGTGCTAGCAGCTCGGTAGGGGCCAACGTCCTGACTTTC.

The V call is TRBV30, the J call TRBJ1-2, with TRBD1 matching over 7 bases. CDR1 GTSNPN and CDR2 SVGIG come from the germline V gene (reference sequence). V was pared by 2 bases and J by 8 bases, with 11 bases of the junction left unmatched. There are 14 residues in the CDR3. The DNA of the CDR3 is TGTGCCTGGAGTATTTTGAGGGGGCTGGGCGGCTACACCTTC. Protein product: CAWSILRGLGGYTF.

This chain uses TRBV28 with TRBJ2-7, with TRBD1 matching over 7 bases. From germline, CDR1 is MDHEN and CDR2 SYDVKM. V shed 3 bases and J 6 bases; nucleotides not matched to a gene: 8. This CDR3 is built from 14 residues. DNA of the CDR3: TGTGCCAGCAGTTTCACAAGACAGGGATTCGAGCAGTACTTC. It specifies CASSFTRQGFEQYF.

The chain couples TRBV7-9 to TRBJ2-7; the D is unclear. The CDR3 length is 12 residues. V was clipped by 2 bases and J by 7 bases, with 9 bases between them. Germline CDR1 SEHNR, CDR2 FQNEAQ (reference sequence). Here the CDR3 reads CASSLRLWEQYF. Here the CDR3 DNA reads TGTGCCAGCAGCTTAAGACTCTGGGAGCAGTACTTC. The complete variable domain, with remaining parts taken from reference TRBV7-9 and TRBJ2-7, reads DTGVSQNPRHKITKRGQNVTFRCDPISEHNRLYWYRQTLGQGPEFLTYFQNEAQLEKSRLLSDRFSAERPKGSFSTLEIQRTEQGDSAMYLCASSLRLWEQYFGPGTRLTVT.

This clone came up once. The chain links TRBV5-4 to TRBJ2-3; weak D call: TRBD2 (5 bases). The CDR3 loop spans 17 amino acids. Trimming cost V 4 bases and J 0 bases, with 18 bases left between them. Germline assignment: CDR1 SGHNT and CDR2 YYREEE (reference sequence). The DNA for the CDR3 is TGTGCCAGCAGCCGGTTTACCGGAGGAACCAGCACAGATACGCAGTATTTT. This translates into CASSRFTGGTSTDTQYF.

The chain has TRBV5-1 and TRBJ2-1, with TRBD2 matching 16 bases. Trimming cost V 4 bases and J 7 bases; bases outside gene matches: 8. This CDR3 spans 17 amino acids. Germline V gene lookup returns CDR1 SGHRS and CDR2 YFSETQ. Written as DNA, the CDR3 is TGCGCCAGCAGCCTAGGGACTAGCGGGAGGGCGGGAAATGAGCAGTTCTTC. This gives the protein CASSLGTSGRAGNEQFF.